A selection of T cell receptor beta chains follows, all from one sample in a study of cytomegalovirus exposure and HLA in healthy donors. TCRdb keeps only in-frame clones here, not all; method: immunoSEQ multiplex PCR. The sample holds some 190,000 clones; around 67% are singletons and the top ten take around 3.3%. Sequences were obtained from PBMCs. The receptors here all came from a young woman in good health and CMV-seropositive. The CDR3 runs from the conserved cysteine through the conserved F or W. A D gene is named only where the DNA matches it firmly. Expanded clones are given a class, and other clones once, few, many or no size at all.

CASSLAGPAYEQYF	TGTGCCAGCAGTTTAGCGGGGCCGGCCTACGAGCAGTACTTC	TRBJ2-7	TRBV27	-	-
CASSIRLAGQAYEQYF	TGTGCCAGTAGTATAAGGCTAGCGGGCCAAGCCTACGAGCAGTACTTC	TRBJ2-7	TRBV19	-	TRBD2
CASSLSRIAGPLAKNIQYF	TGTGCCAGCAGCTTGTCTCGAATAGCGGGCCCCTTAGCCAAAAACATTCAGTACTTC	TRBJ2-4	TRBV5-8	few	TRBD2
CASSLSGTGNGYTF	TGTGCCAGCAGTTTAAGCGGGACAGGGAATGGCTACACCTTC	TRBJ1-2	TRBV6-5	-	TRBD1
CASRRDRGTEAFF	TGCGCCAGCCGAAGAGACAGGGGCACTGAAGCTTTCTTT	TRBJ1-1	TRBV5-1	few	TRBD1
CASGVGSSYEQYF	TGTGCCAGCGGTGTCGGGAGCTCCTACGAGCAGTACTTC	TRBJ2-7	TRBV27	-	-
CSVLPWTGMNTEAFF	TGCAGCGTTCTACCATGGACGGGGATGAACACTGAAGCTTTCTTT	TRBJ1-1	TRBV29-1	-	-
CASSLRGRGGTQPQHF	TGTGCCAGCAGTCTCAGAGGGCGGGGGGGGACTCAGCCCCAGCATTTT	TRBJ1-5	TRBV28	-	-
CASSQWEGNEQFF	TGTGCCAGCAGCCAATGGGAGGGGAATGAGCAGTTCTTC	TRBJ2-1	TRBV14	-	TRBD2
CSVPGLAGEQYF	TGCAGCGTACCCGGACTAGCGGGCGAGCAGTACTTC	TRBJ2-7	TRBV29-1	-	TRBD2
CASSPPDRGRTDTQYF	TGTGCCAGCAGCCCACCGGACAGGGGGCGAACAGATACGCAGTATTTT	TRBJ2-3	TRBV7-9	few	TRBD1
CASSVTGTSTDTQYF	TGTGCCAGCAGCGTAACCGGGACTAGCACAGATACGCAGTATTTT	TRBJ2-3	TRBV9	once	-
CASLKQVHQPQHF	TGTGCCAGCTTGAAGCAGGTCCATCAGCCCCAGCATTTT	TRBJ1-5	TRBV6-4	-	-
CASSPRGGQPQHF	TGTGCCAGCAGCCCGCGGGGGGGTCAGCCCCAGCATTTT	TRBJ1-5	TRBV7-8	-	-
CASSYLTGVQPQHF	TGTGCCAGCAGTTATCTCACAGGGGTTCAGCCCCAGCATTTT	TRBJ1-5	TRBV27	-	TRBD1
CSVGLTATYEQYF	TGCAGCGTTGGCTTGACAGCGACCTACGAGCAGTACTTC	TRBJ2-7	TRBV29-1	-	-
CASSPLGGNTEAFF	TGTGCCAGCAGCCCCCTGGGGGGGAACACTGAAGCTTTCTTT	TRBJ1-1	TRBV7-8	-	-
CASRIWGQANVLTF	TGTGCCAGCAGAATATGGGGACAGGCCAACGTCCTGACTTTC	TRBJ2-6	TRBV5-6	-	-
CASSKGAGTEAFF	TGCGCCAGCAGCAAGGGGGCGGGAACTGAAGCTTTCTTT	TRBJ1-1	TRBV5-1	-	TRBD1
CASSRTDLAGANSYEQYF	TGCGCCAGCAGCCGGACGGATCTAGCGGGAGCTAATTCCTACGAGCAGTACTTC	TRBJ2-7	TRBV5-1	-	TRBD2
CASSEAPSWEREPNEQFF	TGTGCCAGCAGTGAAGCGCCCTCTTGGGAGCGGGAGCCCAATGAGCAGTTCTTC	TRBJ2-1	TRBV6-1	few	TRBD2
CASLHDRNTEAFF	TGTGCCAGCTTACATGACAGGAACACTGAAGCTTTCTTT	TRBJ1-1	TRBV7-9	-	-
CASSIEAGEGFGTDTQYF	TGTGCCAGTAGTATTGAAGCGGGAGAGGGATTCGGCACAGATACGCAGTATTTT	TRBJ2-3	TRBV19	-	TRBD2
CASSLGGHEQYF	TGTGCCAGCAGCTTAGGGGGCCACGAGCAGTACTTC	TRBJ2-7	TRBV7-2	once	-
CASSQEGKGLDATEQYF	TGCGCCAGCAGCCAAGAGGGAAAGGGACTAGACGCCACCGAGCAGTACTTC	TRBJ2-7	TRBV4-1	-	TRBD2
CASSYKGGYEQYF	TGCGCCAGCAGCTACAAGGGAGGGTACGAGCAGTACTTC	TRBJ2-7	TRBV5-1	-	TRBD2
CASGGDRLYEQYF	TGTGCCAGCGGCGGGGACCGACTCTACGAGCAGTACTTC	TRBJ2-7	TRBV27	-	-
CASSKSGRSADTQYF	TGTGCCAGCAGTAAGAGCGGGAGAAGCGCAGATACGCAGTATTTT	TRBJ2-3	TRBV6-5	-	TRBD2
CASSPTGANTEAFF	TGTGCCAGCTCTCCGACAGGAGCGAACACTGAAGCTTTCTTT	TRBJ1-1	TRBV18	-	-
CASRSTATYEQYF	TGTGCCAGCAGATCGACAGCGACCTACGAGCAGTACTTC	TRBJ2-7	TRBV6-5	-	-
CASSTQGALGSPLHF	TGTGCCAGCAGCACACAGGGGGCGCTGGGATCACCCCTCCACTTT	TRBJ1-6	TRBV27	-	TRBD1
CASSDQGTDTQYF	TGTGCCAGCAGTGATCAGGGGACAGATACGCAGTATTTT	TRBJ2-3	TRBV6-1	-	-
CASSIQGANTEAFF	TGTGCCAGTAGTATACAGGGGGCGAACACTGAAGCTTTCTTT	TRBJ1-1	TRBV19	-	TRBD1
CASTTYGTGLLGGQPQHF	TGTGCCAGCACGACCTACGGGACAGGGCTTTTGGGGGGTCAGCCCCAGCATTTT	TRBJ1-5	TRBV28	-	TRBD1
CASRYDRGATGELFF	TGTGCCAGCAGATACGACAGGGGCGCCACCGGGGAGCTGTTTTTT	TRBJ2-2	TRBV2	-	TRBD1
CASSEALRGLYEQYF	TGTGCCAGCAGTGAAGCGCTTCGGGGTCTCTACGAGCAGTACTTC	TRBJ2-7	TRBV6-1	-	-
CASSQGTGTGAYEQYF	TGCGCCAGCAGCCAAGGTACGGGGACAGGGGCCTACGAGCAGTACTTC	TRBJ2-7	TRBV4-1	-	TRBD1
CASSGRPTNEKLFF	TGTGCCTCTTCCGGGAGACCAACTAATGAAAAACTGTTTTTT	TRBJ1-4	TRBV6-5	few	-
CASSLEGERTDTQYF	TGTGCCAGCAGCTTAGAGGGAGAACGCACAGATACGCAGTATTTT	TRBJ2-3	TRBV7-6	-	-
CASSPQVPTDTQYF	TGCGCCAGCAGCCCCCAGGTCCCCACAGATACGCAGTATTTT	TRBJ2-3	TRBV4-1	once	-
CATSRAGEGYNEQFF	TGTGCCACCAGCAGAGCGGGAGAAGGCTACAATGAGCAGTTCTTC	TRBJ2-1	TRBV15	few	-
CASSGRGGTEAFF	TGTGCCAGCAGTGGTCGAGGGGGCACTGAAGCTTTCTTT	TRBJ1-1	TRBV25-1	-	-
CASSSPGLLQETQYF	TGCGCCAGCAGCAGTCCGGGACTACTACAAGAGACCCAGTACTTC	TRBJ2-5	TRBV4-1	-	TRBD2
CASSLLSLAGVRNEQFF	TGTGCCAGCAGTTTATTGTCCCTAGCTGGAGTTCGAAATGAGCAGTTCTTC	TRBJ2-1	TRBV28	-	-
CASSLTGGDLYEQYF	TGTGCCAGCAGCTTAACGGGGGGAGACCTCTACGAGCAGTACTTC	TRBJ2-7	TRBV11-2	once	TRBD2
CASSWGGTTYEQYF	TGTGCCAGCAGTTGGGGGGGGACCACCTACGAGCAGTACTTC	TRBJ2-7	TRBV27	-	TRBD2
CASSVASRSYEQYF	TGTGCCAGCAGCGTAGCGTCTCGCTCCTACGAGCAGTACTTC	TRBJ2-7	TRBV9	-	-
CASSYVGLAGGQYF	TGTGCCAGCAGTTACGTAGGACTAGCGGGAGGGCAGTATTTT	TRBJ2-3	TRBV6-5	-	TRBD2
CASSPRTSGEPFF	TGTGCCAGTAGTCCTCGGACTAGCGGGGAGCCGTTCTTC	TRBJ2-1	TRBV19	-	TRBD2
CASSIGGVYSNQPQHF	TGTGCCAGTAGTATCGGCGGAGTATATAGCAATCAGCCCCAGCATTTT	TRBJ1-5	TRBV19	-	-
CASSLRTSGRGTQYF	TGTGCCAGCAGTTTGAGGACTAGCGGGAGGGGTACGCAGTATTTT	TRBJ2-3	TRBV28	-	TRBD2
CASSLAGQGFDQPQHF	TGTGCCAGCAGTTTAGCGGGACAGGGTTTCGACCAGCCCCAGCATTTT	TRBJ1-5	TRBV28	-	TRBD1
CASSLTDRVYNEQFF	TGCGCCAGCAGCTTGACGGACAGGGTCTACAATGAGCAGTTCTTC	TRBJ2-1	TRBV5-1	-	TRBD1
CAIRPDRGRDIQETQYF	TGTGCCATCAGACCCGACAGGGGAAGGGACATCCAAGAGACCCAGTACTTC	TRBJ2-5	TRBV10-3	few	TRBD1
CASSEIMKTGVGTQYF	TGTGCCAGCAGTGAAATAATGAAGACAGGGGTGGGTACGCAGTATTTT	TRBJ2-3	TRBV6-1	few	TRBD1
CASLLSNRDEQYF	TGTGCCAGCCTACTTTCCAACAGGGACGAGCAGTACTTC	TRBJ2-7	TRBV2	-	-
CASSLSEGTGQPQHF	TGTGCCAGCAGTTTATCAGAGGGGACAGGCCAGCCCCAGCATTTT	TRBJ1-5	TRBV27	-	TRBD1
CASSLQTGNQPQHF	TGTGCCAGCAGTTTACAGACGGGGAATCAGCCCCAGCATTTT	TRBJ1-5	TRBV27	-	-
CASSPRSANTEAFF	TGTGCCAGCAGCCCCAGGTCGGCCAACACTGAAGCTTTCTTT	TRBJ1-1	TRBV5-4	-	-